The 30 T cell receptor beta chains reported below all come from one sample, sequenced in a study of regulatory T cells in long-lasting Graves disease (dated by TCRdb to about 2021). The time point label corresponds to: persistent/refractory GD, antithyroid drugs over 5 years with positive TRAb. For both TCR sequencing and RNA sequencing, RNA was extracted from PBMCs using TRIzol. The library was generated by multiplex PCR. Sequencing relied on an Illumina HiSeq 4000. To build TCR beta libraries, CDR3 regions were amplified by Arm-PCR using iRepertoire HTBI primers. The public reads were reanalyzed by TCRdb: fastp trimming at Q25, MiXCR alignment, in-frame beta chains only. For every CDR3 protein sequence, its rows merge into one entry that carries the most common genes and DNA. For this sample the table gives a few hundred thousand distinct CDR3 sequences, of which less than 25% were detected only once. About a quarter of the sample is taken by the ten largest.

Material: peripheral blood mononuclear cells (PBMCs), obtained when the disease was refractory, from a patient treated with antithyroid drugs. These receptor sequences come from a female donor with Graves disease.

This clonotype was seen more than once but under ten times. The V gene is TRBV7-9, the J gene TRBJ2-2; D tentatively fits TRBD1 or TRBD2 (5 bases each). With 1 base removed from V and 6 bases from J, the gap between germline ends came to 24 bases. Germline V CDR1 and CDR2: SEHNR, FQNEAQ (reference sequence). The CDR3 runs to 19 residues. CDR3 loop: CASSLVVLSDNTRPGELFF. DNA for the CDR3: TGTGCCAGCAGCTTAGTTGTTCTCTCGGACAACACTAGACCCGGGGAGCTGTTTTTT.

The chain carries TRBV18 and TRBJ1-6; D call uncertain. The germline gives CDR1 KGHSH, CDR2 LQKENI. Trimming cost V 2 bases and J 8 bases, with 13 bases left between them. The CDR3 has 15 amino acids. CDR3 bases: TGTGCCAGCTCACCAATTTCGGCCACAGATTCACCCCTCCACTTT. It is translated as CASSPISATDSPLHF.

This clonotype was observed at least ten times. The rearrangement uses TRBV20-1 and TRBJ1-4; D gene ambiguous. Germline lookup yields CDR1 DFQATT and CDR2 SNEGSKA (reference sequence). V was shortened by 6 bases and J by 8 bases, with 19 bases between the two germline ends. The CDR3 has 14 amino acids. The CDR3 here is CSADKLPLREKLFF. Here the CDR3 DNA reads TGCAGTGCCGACAAGCTCCCCTTGAGGGAAAAACTGTTTTTT.

This clonotype was picked up many times. This chain joins TRBV6-2 or TRBV6-3 and TRBJ2-5; D may be TRBD1 (6 bases). This CDR3 comprises 15 residues. Germline CDR1 and CDR2: MNHEY and SVGEGT. V lost 4 bases and J lost 7, with 19 bases in between. CDR3 nucleotides: TGTGCCAGCAGTTCAGCCGGGACACCGGAATGGACCCAGTACTTC. It codes for CASSSAGTPEWTQYF.

The chain employs TRBV25-1 and TRBJ2-7; TRBD1 agrees at 12 bases. CDR1 MGHDK and CDR2 SYGVNS come from the germline V gene. The CDR3 consists of 17 residues. Trimming took 6 bases from V and 0 from J; bases not matched to a gene: 9. The CDR3: CASRPTGTGGLSYEQYF. The CDR3 bases are TGTGCCAGCAGACCGACCGGGACAGGGGGCCTCTCCTACGAGCAGTACTTC.

The count of this clonotype is one. This chain joins TRBV5-1 and TRBJ2-5; D may match TRBD1 or TRBD2 (5 bases each). V was trimmed by 2 bases and J by 4 bases, leaving 15 bases between them. Germline-derived CDR1 and CDR2 are SGHRS and YFSETQ. CDR3 length: 15 residues. The CDR3, as DNA: TGCGCCAGCAGCTTTATTGGGGGAGTCCTAGAGACCCAGTACTTC. Protein product: CASSFIGGVLETQYF.

This clonotype was recorded a few times. This chain uses TRBV28 with TRBJ2-5; D not certain. The ends were cut back, 1 base at V and 8 bases at J, with 8 bases in the middle. Germline V CDR1 and CDR2: MDHEN, SYDVKM. CDR3 length equals 12 residues. The DNA for the CDR3 is TGTGCCAGCAGTTTATCGACGGGTACCCAGTACTTC. Translation: CASSLSTGTQYF.

Notes on this clonotype: A single base separates this from a much larger clone, so it may be a read error. This rearrangement joins TRBV28 to TRBJ1-6; D unclear. V dropped 8 bases and J dropped 18 bases, with 20 bases sitting between them. The CDR3 totals 12 residues. From germline, CDR1 is MDHEN and CDR2 SYDVKM. The CDR3 spells CASHDGDRTPHF. Written as DNA, the CDR3 is TGTGCCAGCCATGACGGAGACCGTACCCCCCACTTT.

V is TRBV3-1 and J is TRBJ1-5; D is uncertain. The CDR3 is 14 amino acids. Deletions cut 0 bases from V and 3 bases from J, with 6 bases between. CDR1 is LGHDT, CDR2 YNNKEL, per germline (reference sequence). DNA for the CDR3: TGTGCCAGCAGCCAAGATACGCACAATCAGCCCCAGCATTTT. Protein sequence: CASSQDTHNQPQHF.

A word on this clonotype: A much larger clone is a single base away; this may be a read error. The V call is TRBV2, the J call TRBJ2-7; D is ambiguous. Germline CDR1 SNHLY, CDR2 FYNNEI. The length of the CDR3 is 13 residues. The V gene lost 1 base and the J gene lost 6 bases, with 10 bases spanning the gap. Here the CDR3 DNA reads TGTGCCAGCAGTGAAGTGAGCCCCAGCGAGCAGTACTTC. This codes for CASSEVSPSEQYF.

The chain recombines TRBV5-1 with TRBJ1-1; D is uncertain. Trimming pared 0 bases from V and 4 bases from J, leaving 16 bases between. The CDR3 contains 16 residues. Per germline, CDR1 SGHRS and CDR2 YFSETQ. The CDR3 DNA sequence: TGCGCCAGCAGCTTGGAGGGTGTGAAGGTGGGCACTGAAGCTTTCTTT. Translated, it gives CASSLEGVKVGTEAFF.

There are many counts of this clonotype. The CDR3 loop reads CASTGTGSNSPLHF. The CDR3 nucleotides are TGTGCCAGCACCGGGACAGGATCGAATTCACCCCTCCACTTT. The chain employs TRBV2 and TRBJ1-6; 8 bases map to TRBD1. The trim removed 7 bases at V and 7 bases at J, leaving 6 bases unmatched. The germline V gene encodes CDR1 SNHLY and CDR2 FYNNEI. The CDR3 spans 14 residues.

This clonotype was observed a handful of times. This chain links TRBV6-1 with TRBJ2-2; no clear D gene. Germline CDR1 reads MNHNS; CDR2 reads SASEGT. The CDR3 contains 14 residues. V was clipped by 7 bases and J by 3 bases, with 12 bases between them. The CDR3 loop is CASTQTGHTGELFF. CDR3 sequence (DNA): TGTGCCAGCACCCAAACCGGTCACACCGGGGAGCTGTTTTTT.

The CDR3 DNA reads as TGTGCCAGCGTTACAGGGGGTCGAGCTTTCTTT. Protein: CASVTGGRAFF. J is TRBJ1-1 and V is TRBV19; 8 nucleotides line up with TRBD1. The CDR3 loop spans 11 amino acids. The J segment lost 10 bases and the V segment lost 9 bases, leaving 7 bases of the junction unmatched. Germline loops: CDR1 LNHDA, CDR2 SQIVND (reference sequence).

V and J are TRBV6-1 and TRBJ2-4, with D perhaps given as TRBD1 or TRBD2 (5 bases each). Germline-derived CDR1 and CDR2 are MNHNS and SASEGT. This CDR3 has 18 amino acids. V gave up 5 bases and J gave up 0 bases, with 20 bases separating them. The chain's CDR3 is CASSPHRDGKLAKNIQYF. The CDR3 nucleotides read TGTGCCAGCAGTCCTCACCGGGACGGAAAACTAGCCAAAAACATTCAGTACTTC.

V is TRBV4-1 and J is TRBJ2-7; 11 nucleotides align to TRBD2. The germline gives CDR1 MGHRA, CDR2 YSYEKL. The CDR3 totals 16 residues. The trim removed 2 bases at V and 3 bases at J, leaving 6 bases unmatched. The CDR3 DNA reads as TGCGCCAGCAGCCAACTAACTAGCGGGAGAGACTACGAGCAGTACTTC. Protein: CASSQLTSGRDYEQYF.

V and J are TRBV19 and TRBJ2-1; 7 bases are shared with TRBD2. Germline CDR1 reads LNHDA; CDR2 reads SQIVND (reference sequence). V lost 0 bases to trimming and J lost 4 bases; unmatched junction nucleotides: 9. CDR3 length: 17 amino acids. The CDR3 loop reads CASSIEEGTTSYNEQFF. The CDR3 DNA is TGTGCCAGTAGTATAGAAGAAGGGACTACCTCTTACAATGAGCAGTTCTTC.

This clonotype appeared once. The V and J genes are TRBV7-2 and TRBJ1-2; the D gene is possibly TRBD1 (6 bases). The CDR3 is 12 amino acids. V lost 4 bases to trimming and J lost 14 bases, with 17 bases between them. The V gene's germline CDR1 is SGHTA and CDR2 FQGNSA. CDR3 loop: CASSSNREWGTF. CDR3 nucleotide sequence: TGTGCCAGCAGCTCAAACAGGGAGTGGGGGACCTTC.

This clonotype was detected a few times. The V call is TRBV5-1, the J call TRBJ1-1; 9 bases match TRBD1. The CDR3 extends over 17 amino acids. The J segment lost 2 bases and the V segment lost 2 bases, leaving 10 bases of the junction unmatched. Germline V gives CDR1 SGHRS, CDR2 YFSETQ. The CDR3 loop reads CASSLRQGGSFNTEAFF. CDR3 bases: TGCGCCAGCAGCTTAAGACAGGGGGGCTCCTTCAACACTGAAGCTTTCTTT.

This clonotype was picked up many times. The chain links TRBV2 to TRBJ1-1; D not resolved. This CDR3 has 13 residues. With 6 bases removed from V and 6 bases from J, the gap between germline ends came to 14 bases. In germline, CDR1 is SNHLY, CDR2 FYNNEI. CDR3 region: CASSLESWAEAFF. The CDR3 nucleotides are TGTGCCAGCAGCCTAGAGTCGTGGGCTGAAGCTTTCTTT.

This clonotype showed up many times. V and J are TRBV2 and TRBJ1-2, with D hard to call. The germline gives CDR1 SNHLY, CDR2 FYNNEI. V dropped 2 bases and J dropped 4 bases, with 8 bases sitting between them. The CDR3 loop spans 13 amino acids. CDR3 bases: TGTGCCAGCAGTGAAAGTACTATCTATGGCTACACCTTC. Translated, it gives CASSESTIYGYTF.

For the CDR3, the DNA is TGTGCCCTGACTCCGGCCACCCACTATGGCTACACCTTC. Encoded protein: CALTPATHYGYTF. The chain recombines TRBV30 with TRBJ1-2; D is unclear. CDR3 length: 13 residues. V lost 8 bases, J lost 3 bases, and 16 bases lay in between. Germline V gene data show CDR1 as GTSNPN and CDR2 as SVGIG (reference sequence).

The chain is built from TRBV10-3 and TRBJ2-5; D is uncertain. The ends were cut back, 6 bases at V and 2 bases at J, with 19 bases in the middle. The CDR3 spans 16 residues. Per the germline V gene, CDR1 is ENHRY and CDR2 is SYGVKD. The chain's CDR3 is CAISPLGSFGQETQYF. CDR3 DNA sequence: TGTGCCATCAGCCCACTCGGGTCCTTCGGGCAAGAGACCCAGTACTTC.

This clonotype was seen ten or more times. The chain recombines TRBV7-3 with TRBJ1-1, with 8 bases that match TRBD1. CDR3 size: 15 residues. Germline loops: CDR1 SGHTA, CDR2 FQGTGA. V shed 5 bases and J 1 base; nucleotides not matched to a gene: 6. CDR3 region: CASSIRGQANTEAFF. DNA for the CDR3: TGTGCCAGCAGCATACGGGGACAGGCGAACACTGAAGCTTTCTTT.

The table lists this clonotype with a few counts. V and J are TRBV27 and TRBJ2-7; D is tentatively TRBD1 or TRBD2 (5 bases each). Per the germline V gene, CDR1 is MNHEY and CDR2 is SMNVEV (reference sequence). Deletions cut 1 base from V and 5 bases from J, with 15 bases between. This CDR3 comprises 15 residues. CDR3 coding DNA: TGTGCCAGCAGTTTATTGGGAACGGGACCGAACGAGCAGTACTTC. Protein sequence: CASSLLGTGPNEQYF.

The sample holds many counts of this clonotype. This sequence joins TRBV28 and TRBJ1-1; no reliable D call. Germline lookup yields CDR1 MDHEN and CDR2 SYDVKM. The CDR3 extends over 14 amino acids. Trimming took off 1 base at V and 1 base at J, with 7 bases between the two ends. CDR3 DNA: TGTGCCAGCAGTTTATTGATCTCGAACACTGAAGCTTTCTTT. Protein: CASSLLISNTEAFF.

V gene TRBV5-6 combines with J gene TRBJ1-2; D gene unclear. V was shortened by 4 bases and J by 1 base, with 8 bases between the two germline ends. Germline-derived CDR1 and CDR2 are SGHDT and YYEEEE. This CDR3 is built from 13 residues. CDR3 protein: CASSATDNYGYTF. CDR3 sequence (DNA): TGTGCCAGCAGCGCGACGGATAACTATGGCTACACCTTC.

The chain uses TRBV11-2 and TRBJ2-1, with D possibly being TRBD2 (6 bases). CDR3 length: 15 residues. V was shortened by 4 bases and J by 4 bases, with 14 bases between the two germline ends. The V gene's germline CDR1 is SGHAT and CDR2 FQNNGV. The CDR3 loop is CASSSPKAGYNEQFF. The CDR3 nucleotides are TGTGCCAGCAGCTCTCCCAAGGCGGGATACAATGAGCAGTTCTTC.

The chain employs TRBV7-9 and TRBJ2-1, with a possible D match to TRBD2 (6 bases). The germline V gene encodes CDR1 SEHNR and CDR2 FQNEAQ (reference sequence). The CDR3 has 16 amino acids. V was cut by 2 bases and J by 6 bases, with 17 bases left in between. The CDR3 DNA sequence: TGTGCCAGCAGCTTAATGGGGAGCCTAGCGACCAATGAGCAGTTCTTC. It translates to CASSLMGSLATNEQFF. The variable domain in full, completed from reference TRBV7-9 and TRBJ2-1, reads DTGVSQNPRHKITKRGQNVTFRCDPISEHNRLYWYRQTLGQGPEFLTYFQNEAQLEKSRLLSDRFSAERPKGSFSTLEIQRTEQGDSAMYLCASSLMGSLATNEQFFGPGTRLTVL.

The rearrangement joins TRBV29-1 to TRBJ2-7, with 8 bases lining up with TRBD1. CDR1 and CDR2 from the germline V gene are SQVTM and ANQGSEA. The trim removed 6 bases at V and 5 bases at J, leaving 6 bases unmatched. This CDR3 region has 12 residues. CDR3 nucleotide sequence: TGCAGCGTGGCGGGACAGGTTAACGAGCAGTACTTC. It codes for CSVAGQVNEQYF.